This T cell receptor (beta chain) was identified in a study of CD8 T cells in Susac syndrome (dated by TCRdb to the late 2010s). The study in broad terms: Repertoire sequencing was used to test whether CD8+ T cell activation and differentiation in Susac syndrome was antigen driven. Clonality of the CD8+ T cell repertoire was compared between about a dozen healthy donors, approximately 14 Susac syndrome patients and under 16 multiple sclerosis patients.

Peripheral blood CD8+ and CD4+ T cells from healthy donors, Susac syndrome patients and multiple sclerosis patients were profiled by high-throughput TCR beta sequencing. Healthy donors were age- and sex-matched controls. Bulk CD8+ and CD4+ T cells were purified by magnetic negative isolation, while CD8+ TEMRA cells were enriched using FACS. Blood was collected in EDTA tubes and processed within 24 hours, with PBMCs isolated through density gradient centrifugation. PBMCs intended for TCR sequencing were cryopreserved in liquid nitrogen and were subsequently thawed in a 37 degrees C water bath. The sorted or isolated CD4+, CD8+ and CD8+ TEMRA cells had a purity of 90% or higher. What the work shows at the level of the full study, not this receptor alone: The number of individuals in the TCR sequencing and HLA analysis was acknowledged as relatively small.

Relative to germline, V is 8 bases shorter and J is 8 bases shorter, with 10 bases between their ends. The CDR3 holds 11 amino acids from the cysteine to the phenylalanine. This entry keeps only the CDR3 DNA: 33 bases, framed from base 1. The germline V gene (reference sequence) yields LNHDA for CDR1 and SQIVND for CDR2. RNA was extracted using the RNeasy kit, and roughly 0.5 to 1 ug of the RNA was reverse transcribed with random hexamers. The immunoSEQ multiplex PCR assay, which covers 54 Vbeta and 13 Jbeta segments, was used to amplify TCR beta CDR3 regions. To correct PCR amplification bias, a synthetic template baseline was used for both primer optimization and computational correction. In the source study's methods: Reads were assigned to V, D and J genes according to IMGT and analyzed in immunoSEQ Analyzer, with only productive sequences retained. To calculate clonality, Shannon entropy was normalized by log2 of the number of productive unique sequences and then subtracted from one. For each patient and control, public and private clones were evaluated within the 100 most prevalent clones. Clones were defined as Susac-specific if absent from the healthy and MS cohorts, from around 1,000 published viral clones and from other ImmuneACCESS disease sequences. The public reads were quality trimmed at Q25 with fastp and then assembled into clones with MiXCR by TCRdb, keeping productive beta chains. Each entry is one CDR3 protein sequence, shown with its most common DNA and genes. These V and J calls rely on TCRdb rather than the paper's analysis. Here the sample has more than 110,000 distinct CDR3 sequences; 94% occur a single time. 0.25% to 0.3% of the sample belongs to the ten largest clones.

About this clonotype itself: There is no known antigen for this receptor. Within one base of it there is no much larger clone, and no base qualities were kept.

The chain employs TRBV19 and TRBJ2-4, and TRBD2 may be the D gene, going by 5 matching bases. The TCR originated in a human donor in good health. The sample consisted of CD8+ T cells from PBMCs. In nucleotide form, the sequence is TGTGCCAGTCGGGGTCAAGACATTCAGTACTTC. The translation is CASRGQDIQYF. Reference TRBV19 and TRBJ2-4 genes cover what lies past the CDR3, so the full variable domain is DGGITQSPKYLFRKEGQNVTLSCEQNLNHDAMYWYRQDPGQGLRLIYYSQIVNDFQKGDIAEGYSVSREKKESFPLTVTSAQKNPTAFYLCASRGQDIQYFGAGTRLSVL.